This T cell receptor (beta chain) stems from a study of cytomegalovirus exposure and HLA in healthy donors. Study information: The roughly 120 validation repertoires, a later analysis reported, used the same platform as the approximately 700 first-cohort repertoires.

Clones were read by immunoSEQ multiplex PCR, and TCRdb kept only the in-frame ones, dropping some. The sample lists 260,000 or so clones; around 89% were seen once. The CDR3 spans 15 residues. Germline loops: CDR1 MDHEN, CDR2 SYDVKM. Trimming left V 4 bases short and J 8 bases short, with 15 bases between. The V and J genes are TRBV28 and TRBJ1-6; unclear D gene. The sequence was collected from a young woman in good health and CMV-seronegative. Sequencing was done on a sample of PBMCs. CDR3 amino acids: CASSSPGHLDSPLHF. The CDR3 DNA sequence: TGTGCCAGCAGTTCGCCCGGTCACCTTGATTCACCCCTCCACTTT.